The clone carrying this T cell receptor (beta chain) was observed a few times. The data belong to a study of blood T cells in healthy people across ages. Through a sample-barcoded 5' primer and a J-beta primer mix, a second PCR was run for about 7 to 12 cycles. One entry per CDR3 protein, called by TCRdb with MiXCR from the 5' RACE reads. The profile covers 750,000 or so distinct CDR3 sequences, with roughly 25% appearing a single time and more than 8% taken by the ten largest. Whenever a sample was processed, at least 6.5 million PBMCs were isolated. The extraction recovered at least 5.5 micrograms of total RNA per sample. This sample was shared with a second study, whose subject was T cells of mothers and their children. From that study: Each mother yielded more than 9.5 million TCR beta CDR3 reads. Each child yielded about 3 million reads.

This receptor was obtained from a boy younger than 18 in good health. The sequenced sample consisted of blood.

CDR3 DNA sequence: TGTGCCAGCAGTCCCCCCGGGACAGGGGACGAGCAGTACTTC. Its translation is CASSPPGTGDEQYF. J is TRBJ2-5 and V is TRBV28; 10 positions agree with TRBD1. The J call is doubtful: the DNA matches TRBJ2-7 better. The CDR3 totals 14 residues. The germline CDR1 and CDR2 sequences are MDHEN and SYDVKM.